This T cell receptor (beta chain) derives from a study of graft-versus-host responses after intestinal transplantation. Study-wide context: Transplant recipients had multivisceral, liver-intestinal, or isolated intestinal grafts. Recipients were all induced with anti-thymocyte globulin, then given tacrolimus and steroids for two to three years. Study results and caveats: Early post-transplant HvG declines were associated with peak circulating GvH clone levels. GvH clones surfaced in recipient marrow, some emerging earlier in ileum or blood.

This clone was recorded only once. Its antigen remains unknown. Profiling relied on immunoSEQ multiplex PCR, and the TCRdb table lists in-frame clones only, not all of them. The data show about 40,000 clones, with approximately 93% seen just once and 3.6% held by the top ten. Here the sequenced sample was PBMCs, taken 700 to 850 days after intestinal transplantation. This receptor was identified in a human patient who received an intestinal transplant, so some T cells may come from the graft donor.

In DNA form, the CDR3 reads TGTGCCAGCTCAACAAACAGGGGGCAGGGCACTGAAGCTTTCTTT. Protein sequence: CASSTNRGQGTEAFF. The rearrangement uses TRBV18 and TRBJ1-1; 9 nucleotides line up with TRBD1. Germline assignment: CDR1 KGHSH and CDR2 LQKENI. The J segment lost 4 bases and the V segment lost 5 bases, leaving 8 bases of the junction unmatched. The CDR3 totals 15 residues.